This TCR beta chain appears in the sequencing data of a study of blood T cell repertoires in COVID-19. The CDR3 has 15 amino acids. CDR1 and CDR2 from the germline V gene are SEHNR and FQNEAQ (reference sequence). V lost 3 bases to trimming and J lost 4 bases; unmatched junction nucleotides: 7. Sequencing used immunoSEQ multiplex PCR; TCRdb keeps in-frame clones, though not all of them. The repertoire holds some 190,000 clones, with 80% as singletons. This sequence was found in a man between 60 and 70 years old who had been exposed to COVID-19. The J gene is TRBJ2-5, the V gene TRBV7-9; 8 bases are shared with TRBD1. Sequencing used PBMCs or T cells enriched from blood (not recorded which). This CDR3 is CASSFGTTGAETQYF. In DNA, the CDR3 is TGTGCCAGCAGCTTTGGGACGACAGGGGCAGAGACCCAGTACTTC. The variable domain in full, with the rest retrieved from reference TRBV7-9 and TRBJ2-5, is DTGVSQNPRHKITKRGQNVTFRCDPISEHNRLYWYRQTLGQGPEFLTYFQNEAQLEKSRLLSDRFSAERPKGSFSTLEIQRTEQGDSAMYLCASSFGTTGAETQYFGPGTRLLVL.